One and the same sample provided the 20 T cell receptor beta chains below, sequenced in a study of STAT5B mutations in CD4+ large granular lymphocyte leukemia. Sequenced by immunoSEQ multiplex PCR; TCRdb stores in-frame clones only, minus some. The sample consists of roughly 46,000 clones, roughly 84% of them appearing once. Sequencing input: CD4+ T cells from blood buffy coats. The receptors derive from a human donor in good health.

The rearrangement uses TRBV5-1 and TRBJ1-4; unclear D gene. The CDR3 extends over 15 amino acids. Trimming left V 1 base short and J 3 bases short, with 10 bases between. CDR1 and CDR2 (germline): SGHRS, YFSETQ. The CDR3 reads CASSLWAVSNEKLFF. For the CDR3, the DNA is TGCGCCAGCAGCTTGTGGGCTGTATCTAATGAAAAACTGTTTTTT.

This chain uses TRBV30 with TRBJ2-1; D gene ambiguous. The V and J ends lost 6 bases and 0 bases respectively, with 18 bases between them. This CDR3 has 16 residues. CDR1 and CDR2 from the germline V gene are GTSNPN and SVGIG (reference sequence). The CDR3 DNA is TGTGCCTGCAACCTCCTTGGCGGTCACTCCTACAATGAGCAGTTCTTC. Translated, it gives CACNLLGGHSYNEQFF.

The chain carries TRBV18 and TRBJ2-7; D tentatively fits TRBD1 or TRBD2 (7 bases each). Trimming pared 3 bases from V and 3 bases from J, leaving 15 bases between. Looked up from germline, CDR1 is KGHSH and CDR2 is LQKENI. The CDR3 has 15 amino acids. The CDR3 nucleotides read TGTGCCAGCTCACCGTCAGGGGGGGATCTCTACGAGCAGTACTTC. Translating gives CASSPSGGDLYEQYF.

The V gene is TRBV28, the J gene TRBJ2-2; no clear D gene. The V gene's germline CDR1 is MDHEN and CDR2 SYDVKM. The CDR3 loop spans 15 amino acids. Deletions cut 3 bases from V and 2 bases from J, with 10 bases between. The CDR3 sequence: CASSFPAGNTGELFF. In DNA, the CDR3 is TGTGCCAGCAGTTTCCCCGCCGGAAACACCGGGGAGCTGTTTTTT.

The V gene is TRBV9, the J gene TRBJ2-7; 7 bases agree with TRBD1. The CDR3 length is 15 residues. V lost 3 bases to trimming and J lost 0 bases; unmatched junction nucleotides: 6. Germline CDR1 and CDR2: SGDLS and YYNGEE. The CDR3 coding sequence is TGTGCCAGCAGCGCCAGAGGGGACAGCTCCTACGAGCAGTACTTC. Residues: CASSARGDSSYEQYF.

The V gene is TRBV7-9, the J gene TRBJ2-1, with a tentative D call TRBD2 (7 bases). The CDR3 loop spans 18 amino acids. V was pared by 1 base and J by 4 bases, with 20 bases between. The germline V gene has CDR1 SEHNR and CDR2 FQNEAQ (reference sequence). The CDR3 bases are TGTGCCAGCAGCTTAGTCAGGTTAGGGGGAGGGGGGTACAATGAGCAGTTCTTC. It encodes CASSLVRLGGGGYNEQFF. The whole variable domain, filled in from reference TRBV7-9 and TRBJ2-1, reads DTGVSQNPRHKITKRGQNVTFRCDPISEHNRLYWYRQTLGQGPEFLTYFQNEAQLEKSRLLSDRFSAERPKGSFSTLEIQRTEQGDSAMYLCASSLVRLGGGGYNEQFFGPGTRLTVL.

This clone was observed a single time. The rearrangement uses TRBV6-5 and TRBJ2-7; 9 nucleotides agree with TRBD2. This CDR3 is 15 amino acids long. CDR1 is MNHEY, CDR2 SVGAGI, per germline. J was trimmed by 2 bases and V by 6 bases; bases with no gene match: 8. For the CDR3, the DNA is TGTGCCAGCAGGAGACGGATAGCGGGAGCCTACGAGCAGTACTTC. Protein product: CASRRRIAGAYEQYF.

This clone was picked up one time. This chain joins TRBV7-2 and TRBJ2-5; a weak D match, TRBD2 (6 bases). The assigned J gene may be wrong: the sequence end matches TRBJ2-7 better. The germline gives CDR1 SGHTA, CDR2 FQGNSA. This CDR3 is 14 amino acids long. The CDR3 bases are TGTGCCAGCAGCTTAAGTCGGGAGTCCTACGAGCAGTACTTC. This codes for CASSLSRESYEQYF.

V gene TRBV5-1 combines with J gene TRBJ1-3, with unresolved D. The germline V and J ends were trimmed by 4 bases and 2 bases, with 13 bases remaining between them. CDR1 is SGHRS, CDR2 YFSETQ, per germline. This CDR3 contains 15 residues. This CDR3 reads CASSPRRSPGNTIYF. The CDR3 DNA sequence: TGCGCCAGCAGCCCGAGGCGCAGCCCTGGAAACACCATATATTTT.

The rearrangement joins TRBV6-1 to TRBJ2-2; 10 nucleotides match TRBD1. This CDR3 is built from 15 residues. V shed 4 bases and J 6 bases; nucleotides not matched to a gene: 5. CDR1 and CDR2 from the germline V gene are MNHNS and SASEGT. Written as DNA, the CDR3 is TGTGCCAGCAGTGCCCCCGGACAGGGGGCCGGGGAGCTGTTTTTT. This gives the protein CASSAPGQGAGELFF.

The rearrangement links TRBV11-1 to TRBJ2-3; no firm D call. The CDR3 is 15 amino acids. The V gene's germline CDR1 is SGHAT and CDR2 FQDESV (reference sequence). V was clipped by 6 bases and J by 2 bases, with 15 bases between them. CDR3 nucleotide sequence: TGTGCCAGCAGGCGAAGGGCTGACCTCACAGATACGCAGTATTTT. Translated, it gives CASRRRADLTDTQYF.

The V gene is TRBV29-1, the J gene TRBJ1-5, with TRBD1 as a possible D gene (5 bases). The V end lost 4 bases, the J end lost 4 bases, and 11 bases lay between the germline ends. Germline-derived CDR1 and CDR2 are SQVTM and ANQGSEA. The length of the CDR3 is 13 residues. CDR3 bases: TGCAGCGTTGTGGCAGGGAGGAATCAGCCCCAGCATTTT. Translation: CSVVAGRNQPQHF.

The chain couples TRBV25-1 to TRBJ1-1; TRBD1 agrees at 10 bases. J gave up 5 bases and V 1 base, and 10 bases lay outside the gene matches. Per germline, CDR1 MGHDK and CDR2 SYGVNS. This CDR3 is built from 17 residues. CDR3 sequence reads: CASSESPDRGRGTEAFF. CDR3 coding DNA: TGTGCCAGCAGTGAATCTCCCGACAGGGGGCGCGGGACTGAAGCTTTCTTT.

The rearrangement joins TRBV18 to TRBJ1-2; D is undetermined. Trimming removed 0 bases at V and 3 bases at J, with 11 bases between. CDR1 and CDR2 (germline): KGHSH, LQKENI. The CDR3 has 15 residues. Written as DNA, the CDR3 is TGTGCCAGCTCACCACCGGGGATAGAGGACTATGGCTACACCTTC. Its protein is CASSPPGIEDYGYTF.

The chain combines TRBV5-5 with TRBJ2-7, with a weak D call TRBD2 (5 bases). CDR3 size: 16 residues. In germline, CDR1 is SGHKS, CDR2 YYEKEE (reference sequence). V was pared by 0 bases and J by 0 bases, with 13 bases between. The CDR3 loop is CASSLERRGNSYEQYF. DNA of the CDR3: TGTGCCAGCAGCTTGGAACGCCGGGGTAACTCCTACGAGCAGTACTTC.

The chain recombines TRBV7-3 with TRBJ2-1, with 10 bases that match TRBD2. Germline V CDR1 and CDR2: SGHTA, FQGTGA. Trimming removed 2 bases from V and 7 bases from J; junction bases left unmatched: 2. CDR3 length: 14 residues. The DNA for the CDR3 is TGTGCCAGCAGCTTAGGACTAGCGGTAAATGAGCAGTTCTTC. Translation: CASSLGLAVNEQFF.

The chain links TRBV7-3 to TRBJ1-2; 7 bases agree with TRBD1. The CDR3 is 14 residues long. The ends lost 2 bases at V and 7 bases at J; junction bases unmatched: 7. Germline loops: CDR1 SGHTA, CDR2 FQGTGA. The CDR3 bases are TGTGCCAGCAGCTTAGACGCACAGGGGTTTGGCTACACCTTC. Its protein product is CASSLDAQGFGYTF. The variable domain in full, completed from reference TRBV7-3 and TRBJ1-2, reads GAGVSQTPSNKVTEKGKYVELRCDPISGHTALYWYRQSLGQGPEFLIYFQGTGAADDSGLPNDRFFAVRPEGSVSTLKIQRTERGDSAVYLCASSLDAQGFGYTFGSGTRLTVV.

CDR3 in amino acids: CASGTGHSGNTIYF. The DNA of the CDR3 is TGCGCCAGCGGTACAGGCCACTCTGGAAACACCATATATTTT. The chain joins TRBV10-2 to TRBJ1-3, with a possible D match to TRBD1 (5 bases). The germline V gene has CDR1 WSHSY and CDR2 SAAADI. The CDR3 sequence is 14 residues long. V shed 8 bases and J shed 0 bases, with 11 bases lying between them.

The chain combines TRBV15 with TRBJ2-5, with TRBD1 identical over 12 bases. The J call may be wrong; the DNA end is better matched by TRBJ2-7. Germline V gene sequence: CDR1 LNHNV, CDR2 YYDKDF (reference sequence). The CDR3 runs to 17 residues. The CDR3 spells CATSGGQGARWFHEQYF. In DNA, the CDR3 is TGTGCCACCAGCGGGGGACAGGGGGCCCGCTGGTTCCACGAGCAGTACTTC.

The chain combines TRBV15 with TRBJ1-1; 8 bases are shared with TRBD1. The length of the CDR3 is 15 residues. Germline values: CDR1 LNHNV, CDR2 YYDKDF (reference sequence). V was pared by 0 bases and J by 3 bases, with 3 bases of the junction left unmatched. CDR3 residues: CATSREDRAYTEAFF. The CDR3 coding sequence is TGTGCCACCAGCAGAGAGGACAGGGCTTACACTGAAGCTTTCTTT. The full variable domain, completed using reference TRBV15 and TRBJ1-1, is DAMVIQNPRYQVTQFGKPVTLSCSQTLNHNVMYWYQQKSSQAPKLLFHYYDKDFNNEADTPDNFQSRRPNTSFCFLDIRSPGLGDTAMYLCATSREDRAYTEAFFGQGTRLTVV.